This TCR beta chain derives from a study of T cells after yellow fever vaccination. Background on the study: Low-cell-number fractions underwent preparation using SMART-Seq v4 Ultra Low Input.

For this clonotype: Antigen: not known.

Study results and limitations: The booster response re-showed most primary clones: roughly 97% CD4, approximately 85% CD8. The bulk population could contribute abundant contaminating clonotypes to FACS-sorted repertoires.

The CDR3 covers 18 residues. Germline V gene data show CDR1 as DFQATT and CDR2 as SNEGSKA (reference sequence). V lost 1 base and J 4 bases, leaving 25 bases between the germline ends. Researchers made TCR cDNA using 5'RACE template switching, and this step added a universal primer site and UMIs. A single record per CDR3 protein comes from TCRdb applying MiXCR to the 5' RACE reads. Seen here are about 260,000 distinct CDR3 sequences, about 5.2% observed once, and the top ten hold around 3.5%. The clonotype originates from a man younger than 35 who received the YFV17D yellow fever vaccine. The sample here was CD4+ T cells sorted from PBMCs, taken on the day of the yellow fever booster vaccination. The chain uses TRBV20-1 and TRBJ2-5, with D perhaps assigned TRBD1 or TRBD2 (5 bases each). This CDR3 is CSARGRGVSRDVPETQYF. The DNA of the CDR3 is TGCAGTGCTAGAGGCCGAGGGGTATCCCGCGACGTCCCAGAGACCCAGTACTTC.